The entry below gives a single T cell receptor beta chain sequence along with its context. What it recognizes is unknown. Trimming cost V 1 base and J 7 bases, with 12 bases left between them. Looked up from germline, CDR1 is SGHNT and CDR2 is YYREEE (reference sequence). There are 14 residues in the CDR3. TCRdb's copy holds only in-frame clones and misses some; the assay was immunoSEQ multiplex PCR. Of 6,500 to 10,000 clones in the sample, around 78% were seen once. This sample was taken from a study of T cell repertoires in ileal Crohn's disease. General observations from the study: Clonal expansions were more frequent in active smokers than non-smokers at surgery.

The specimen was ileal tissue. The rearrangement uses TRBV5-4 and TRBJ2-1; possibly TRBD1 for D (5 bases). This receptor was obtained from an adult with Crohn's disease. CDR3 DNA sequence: TGTGCCAGCAGCTTGTACCGGGCAGGGAATGAGCAGTTCTTC. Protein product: CASSLYRAGNEQFF.